The present T cell receptor (beta chain) was sequenced within a study of T cells in Graves' hyperthyroidism and ophthalmopathy. Study at large: Peripheral blood sampling occurred at initial diagnosis, before any treatment.

Germline V gene sequence: CDR1 GTSNPN, CDR2 SVGIG (reference sequence). This CDR3 spans 17 amino acids. The ends were cut back, 0 bases at V and 2 bases at J, with 16 bases in the middle. TCR beta CDR3 sequences were amplified from RNA transcripts. First-round RT-PCR with HTBI primers amplified the TCR CDR3 region. From the multiplex PCR reads, TCRdb called clonotypes with MiXCR, one entry per CDR3 protein. In the table there are fewer than 750,000 distinct CDR3 sequences, 14% to 15% of which are singletons. This clonotype has a count of ten or more. Its antigen is undetermined. Study-level points and caveats: Ophthalmopathy was model-predicted a median approximately 6.4 months pre-onset.

Each diagnosis was grounded in clinical symptoms, serum thyroxine and TRAb, thyroid ultrasound, and orbital computed tomography. This TCR was recovered from a woman aged 40 to 50 with Graves' ophthalmopathy. Sequences were obtained from blood. The V call is TRBV30, the J call TRBJ2-2; no definite D call. The CDR3 nucleotides read TGTGCCTGGAGTGTACTATCCATTAAATTTAACACCGGGGAGCTGTTTTTT. Amino acids: CAWSVLSIKFNTGELFF.